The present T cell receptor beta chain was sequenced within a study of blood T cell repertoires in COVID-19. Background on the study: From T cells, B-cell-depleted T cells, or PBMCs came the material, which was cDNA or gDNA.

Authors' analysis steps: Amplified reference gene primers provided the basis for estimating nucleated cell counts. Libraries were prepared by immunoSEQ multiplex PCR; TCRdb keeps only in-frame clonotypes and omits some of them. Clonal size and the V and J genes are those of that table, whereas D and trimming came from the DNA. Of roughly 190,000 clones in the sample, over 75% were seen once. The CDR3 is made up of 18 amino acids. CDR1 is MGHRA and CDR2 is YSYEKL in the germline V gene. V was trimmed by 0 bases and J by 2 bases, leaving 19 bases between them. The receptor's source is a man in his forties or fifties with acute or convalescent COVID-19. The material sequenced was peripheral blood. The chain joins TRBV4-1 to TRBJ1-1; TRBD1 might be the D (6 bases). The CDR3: CASSQDHLPDRLNTEAFF. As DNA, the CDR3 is TGCGCCAGCAGCCAAGATCACCTCCCCGACAGGCTCAACACTGAAGCTTTCTTT.